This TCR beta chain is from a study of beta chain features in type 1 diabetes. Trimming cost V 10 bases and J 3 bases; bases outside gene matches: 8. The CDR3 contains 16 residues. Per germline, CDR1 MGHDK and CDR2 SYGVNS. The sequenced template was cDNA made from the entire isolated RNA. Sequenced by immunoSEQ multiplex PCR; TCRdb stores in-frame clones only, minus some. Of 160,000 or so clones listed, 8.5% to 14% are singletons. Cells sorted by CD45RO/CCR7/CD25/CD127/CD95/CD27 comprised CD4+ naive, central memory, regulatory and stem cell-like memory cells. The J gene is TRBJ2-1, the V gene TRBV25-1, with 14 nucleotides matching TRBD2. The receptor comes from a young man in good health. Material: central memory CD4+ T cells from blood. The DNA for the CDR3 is TGTGCCACCCTGGGACTAGCGGGAGCTAACTACAATGAGCAGTTCTTC. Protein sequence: CATLGLAGANYNEQFF.